The 32 T cell receptor beta chains below were found in one sample sequenced in a study of response to subunit inactivated influenza vaccine. TCRdb itself ran the RT-PCR reads through MiXCR, one entry per CDR3 protein. Of hundreds of thousands of distinct CDR3 sequences listed, 14% are singletons. The sequencing used PBMCs from blood, collected around 15 days before vaccination. Source of these receptors: a man in his fifties or sixties who received an inactivated influenza vaccine.

The table lists this clonotype with a few counts. The V gene is TRBV7-2, the J gene TRBJ2-5, with D possibly being TRBD2 (6 bases). Germline CDR1 reads SGHTA; CDR2 reads FQGNSA. The CDR3 covers 13 residues. V gave up 7 bases and J gave up 5 bases, with 14 bases separating them. The CDR3 loop reads CASTRGSSETQYF. DNA of the CDR3: TGTGCCAGCACACGGGGGAGTTCGGAGACCCAGTACTTC.

The rearrangement uses TRBV20-1 and TRBJ2-1; 11 nucleotides align to TRBD2. The germline V gene encodes CDR1 DFQATT and CDR2 SNEGSKA (reference sequence). This CDR3 region has 14 residues. Losses at the gene ends were 4 bases for V and 5 bases for J; bases not matched to a gene: 4. CDR3 sequence (DNA): TGCAGTGCTATAGGACTAGCGGGTAACAATGAGCAGTTCTTC. Its protein product is CSAIGLAGNNEQFF.

The V call is TRBV29-1, the J call TRBJ1-1; the D is unclear. This CDR3 is built from 13 residues. Trimming removed 7 bases from V and 2 bases from J, with 14 bases in between. Germline V gene sequence: CDR1 SQVTM, CDR2 ANQGSEA. As DNA, the CDR3 is TGCAGCGGGGTCGCACAGTTTAACACTGAAGCTTTCTTT. Translation gives CSGVAQFNTEAFF. Filled out from reference TRBV29-1 and TRBJ1-1, the complete variable domain reads SAVISQKPSRDICQRGTSLTIQCQVDSQVTMMFWYRQQPGQSLTLIATANQGSEATYESGFVIDKFPISRPNLTFSTLTVSNMSPEDSSIYLCSGVAQFNTEAFFGQGTRLTVV.

This clonotype has more than one count but fewer than ten. J is TRBJ1-2 and V is TRBV6-1; 7 bases fit TRBD1. V shed 6 bases and J 5 bases; nucleotides not matched to a gene: 6. The CDR3 loop spans 13 amino acids. Germline CDR1 reads MNHNS; CDR2 reads SASEGT. In DNA form, the CDR3 reads TGTGCCAGCAGAGGAGGACAGGCGTATGGCTACACCTTC. Its protein is CASRGGQAYGYTF.

The chain has TRBV5-1 and TRBJ2-7; D call uncertain. Germline CDR1 and CDR2: SGHRS and YFSETQ. V lost 7 bases and J 1 base, leaving 12 bases between the germline ends. This CDR3 has 13 amino acids. CDR3 coding DNA: TGCGCCAGCTTTAGGGCTCTTTCCTACGAGCAGTACTTC. The encoded protein is CASFRALSYEQYF.

This clonotype was found a few times. The rearrangement uses TRBV6-2 or TRBV6-3 and TRBJ2-3, with 8 bases aligning to TRBD2. Looked up from germline, CDR1 is MNHEY and CDR2 is SVGEGT. This CDR3 has 13 amino acids. After removal of 7 bases from V and 1 base from J, the junction contained 1 base not matched to a gene. This CDR3 reads CASMTSGTDTQYF. The CDR3 coding sequence is TGTGCCAGCATGACTAGCGGCACAGATACGCAGTATTTT.

This clonotype has just a few counts. The genes are TRBV6-2 or TRBV6-3 and TRBJ2-1, with TRBD2 matching 9 bases. The V gene's germline CDR1 is MNHEY and CDR2 SVGEGT. This CDR3 comprises 13 residues. Trimming at V came to 6 bases and at J to 9 bases, leaving 6 bases not matched to a gene. CDR3 region: CASRPQLAGEQFF. The CDR3 bases are TGTGCCAGCAGACCACAACTAGCGGGTGAGCAGTTCTTC.

This sequence joins TRBV10-3 and TRBJ1-4; tentative D call: TRBD1 (5 bases). V lost 4 bases and J 5 bases, leaving 11 bases between the germline ends. Per the germline V gene, CDR1 is ENHRY and CDR2 is SYGVKD. The CDR3 is made up of 14 amino acids. CDR3 amino acids: CAISANQGNEKLFF. The CDR3 DNA sequence: TGTGCCATCAGTGCCAACCAGGGAAATGAAAAACTGTTTTTT.

This chain connects TRBV7-9 to TRBJ2-5; TRBD1 matches at 9 bases. CDR1 SEHNR and CDR2 FQNEAQ come from the germline V gene (reference sequence). The CDR3 sequence is 16 residues long. The V gene end was trimmed by 4 bases and the J gene end by 0 bases; junction bases not matched to a gene: 6. The CDR3 region is CASSSLTGGDQETQYF. The CDR3 nucleotides read TGTGCCAGCAGCTCCCTGACAGGGGGTGACCAAGAGACCCAGTACTTC. Full variable domain (outside the CDR3, taken from reference TRBV7-9 and TRBJ2-5): DTGVSQNPRHKITKRGQNVTFRCDPISEHNRLYWYRQTLGQGPEFLTYFQNEAQLEKSRLLSDRFSAERPKGSFSTLEIQRTEQGDSAMYLCASSSLTGGDQETQYFGPGTRLLVL.

The rearrangement joins TRBV12-3 or TRBV12-4 to TRBJ2-1, with 7 bases aligning to TRBD1. Trimming cost V 5 bases and J 6 bases; bases outside gene matches: 10. This CDR3 contains 15 residues. CDR3 residues: CASSTRQGLGNEQFF. CDR3 bases: TGTGCCAGCAGTACCAGACAGGGCCTTGGCAATGAGCAGTTCTTC.

The gene calls are TRBV7-9 and TRBJ2-7; 9 bases are shared with TRBD1. CDR1 and CDR2 (germline): SEHNR, FQNEAQ (reference sequence). The J segment lost 6 bases and the V segment lost 1 base, leaving 7 bases of the junction unmatched. The CDR3 length is 15 residues. As DNA, the CDR3 is TGTGCCAGCAGCTTAGAAGGGACAGGGTTGGGCGAGCAGTACTTC. Translating gives CASSLEGTGLGEQYF.

CDR3 sequence reads: CASSPMVAGAYEQYF. CDR3 DNA sequence: TGCGCCAGCAGCCCGATGGTAGCGGGGGCCTACGAGCAGTACTTC. The chain is built from TRBV4-3 and TRBJ2-7; 9 bases agree with TRBD2. Losses at the gene ends were 4 bases for V and 2 bases for J; bases not matched to a gene: 6. The CDR3 is 15 residues long. Looked up from germline, CDR1 is LGHNA and CDR2 is YSLEER.

The genes are TRBV12-3 or TRBV12-4 and TRBJ2-7; D may be TRBD1 or TRBD2 (5 bases each). This CDR3 spans 17 amino acids. The V end was cut by 3 bases, the J end by 0 bases, with 18 bases between. CDR3 coding DNA: TGTGCCAGCAGTTTTAAGGGGCTGCTCGGGGTCTCCTACGAGCAGTACTTC. Its translation is CASSFKGLLGVSYEQYF.

This clonotype was counted only a few times. V is TRBV7-9 and J is TRBJ2-2, with D perhaps TRBD2 (5 bases). V lost 6 bases and J lost 6, with 14 bases in between. The germline CDR1 and CDR2 sequences are SEHNR and FQNEAQ (reference sequence). CDR3 length: 14 amino acids. CDR3 DNA sequence: TGTGCCAGCAGAGCAAGTGGAGGCCCCGGGGAGCTGTTTTTT. It codes for CASRASGGPGELFF.

The J gene is TRBJ2-7, the V gene TRBV15; 7 bases are a match to TRBD1. Germline V gene data show CDR1 as LNHNV and CDR2 as YYDKDF (reference sequence). V lost 9 bases and J lost 1; bases outside the gene matches: 3. CDR3 length equals 12 residues. CDR3: CATRDSSYEQYF. DNA of the CDR3: TGTGCCACAAGGGACAGTTCCTACGAGCAGTACTTC.

This clonotype was counted only a few times. This chain links TRBV30 with TRBJ2-2, with 9 bases that match TRBD2. The V gene's germline CDR1 is GTSNPN and CDR2 SVGIG (reference sequence). The CDR3 runs 14 residues. V gave up 6 bases and J gave up 6 bases; unmatched junction bases: 8. The CDR3 nucleotides read TGTGCCTGCCGCCGGGGACTAGCTTCCGGGGAGCTGTTTTTT. Its protein is CACRRGLASGELFF.

This clonotype was seen more than once but under ten times. The CDR3 region is CASSRTPGQGFNEQYF. The CDR3 DNA sequence: TGTGCCAGCAGTCGTACCCCGGGACAGGGGTTCAACGAGCAGTACTTC. V gene TRBV7-9 combines with J gene TRBJ2-7; TRBD1 matches at 10 bases. V was pared by 6 bases and J by 5 bases, with 13 bases of the junction left unmatched. The CDR3 spans 16 residues. Germline V gives CDR1 SEHNR, CDR2 FQNEAQ (reference sequence).

This clonotype has just a few counts. The chain couples TRBV3-1 to TRBJ2-1, with D maybe TRBD2 (5 bases). Germline-derived CDR1 and CDR2 are LGHDT and YNNKEL (reference sequence). The CDR3 has 16 residues. Between the trimmed V and J ends, which lost 3 bases and 3 bases, there was a span of 15 bases. For the CDR3, the DNA is TGTGCCAGCAGCCAGGCCCGCGGGCGAATCTACAATGAGCAGTTCTTC. It translates to CASSQARGRIYNEQFF.

This rearrangement joins TRBV11-2 to TRBJ2-7; perhaps TRBD2 as D (6 bases). V was clipped by 3 bases and J by 6 bases, with 15 bases between them. Germline loops: CDR1 SGHAT, CDR2 FQNNGV. The CDR3 is made up of 14 amino acids. The CDR3 DNA is TGTGCCAGCAGCTTGTTCCCGGGGGTAGGCGAGCAGTACTTC. Translating it yields CASSLFPGVGEQYF.

The chain combines TRBV14 with TRBJ1-6, with unresolved D. V was shortened by 2 bases and J by 10 bases, with 6 bases between the two germline ends. The CDR3 has 12 amino acids. Germline V gene sequence: CDR1 SGHDN, CDR2 FVKESK. As DNA, the CDR3 is TGTGCCAGCAGCCAATTCGCCTCACCCCTCCACTTT. It specifies CASSQFASPLHF.

There are many counts of this clonotype. V and J are TRBV6-2 or TRBV6-3 and TRBJ2-4, with TRBD1 as a possible D gene (5 bases). The germline CDR1 and CDR2 sequences are MNHEY and SVGEGT. V lost 3 bases, J lost 0 bases, and 18 bases lay in between. This CDR3 region has 18 residues. This CDR3 is CASSYQTGPQGAKNIQYF. DNA of the CDR3: TGTGCCAGCAGTTATCAAACAGGTCCCCAGGGAGCCAAAAACATTCAGTACTTC.

The table lists this clonotype with a few counts. The DNA of the CDR3 is TGTGCCATCAGTGGTGCTAGCGGGATCAATGAGCAGTTCTTC. This sequence encodes CAISGASGINEQFF. The chain is built from TRBV10-3 and TRBJ2-1; 9 bases fit TRBD2. The germline CDR1 and CDR2 sequences are ENHRY and SYGVKD. The V segment lost 4 bases and the J segment 6 bases; nucleotides outside the gene matches: 4. CDR3 length: 14 residues.

This chain uses TRBV7-2 with TRBJ2-1, with D perhaps TRBD1 (6 bases). Trimming removed 6 bases from V and 0 bases from J, with 12 bases in between. CDR3 size: 15 residues. The V gene's germline CDR1 is SGHTA and CDR2 FQGNSA. This CDR3 reads CASSTQDSSYNEQFF. In nucleotides, the CDR3 is TGTGCCAGCAGTACCCAGGACAGCTCCTACAATGAGCAGTTCTTC. The full variable domain, rest sourced from reference TRBV7-2 and TRBJ2-1, is GAGVSQSPSNKVTEKGKDVELRCDPISGHTALYWYRQSLGQGLEFLIYFQGNSAPDKSGLPSDRFSAERTGGSVSTLTIQRTQQEDSAVYLCASSTQDSSYNEQFFGPGTRLTVL.

The chain couples TRBV10-3 to TRBJ1-2; 9 positions match TRBD1. The V segment lost 2 bases and the J segment 5 bases; nucleotides outside the gene matches: 0. Germline CDR1 and CDR2: ENHRY and SYGVKD. The CDR3 has 13 amino acids. The DNA of the CDR3 is TGTGCCATCAGTGAGGACAGGGGGTATGGCTACACCTTC. Protein: CAISEDRGYGYTF.

The rearrangement links TRBV12-5 to TRBJ2-1, with D perhaps matching TRBD2 (5 bases). The germline CDR1 and CDR2 sequences are LGHNT and FRNRAP. V was cut by 5 bases and J by 9 bases, with 23 bases left in between. The CDR3 runs to 16 residues. CDR3: CASGKDALGTGSEQFF. In DNA, the CDR3 is TGTGCTAGTGGTAAGGACGCACTAGGAACGGGCTCTGAGCAGTTCTTC.

This rearrangement joins TRBV9 to TRBJ1-5; D call uncertain. The CDR3 runs to 17 residues. Germline-derived CDR1 and CDR2 are SGDLS and YYNGEE. Trimming took off 0 bases at V and 4 bases at J, with 17 bases between the two ends. The CDR3 sequence: CASSVGAAVGGNQPQHF. For the CDR3, the DNA is TGTGCCAGCAGCGTAGGGGCAGCTGTGGGTGGTAATCAGCCCCAGCATTTT.

The chain couples TRBV7-3 to TRBJ2-7; D may be TRBD1 or TRBD2 (5 bases each). Deletions cut 5 bases from V and 7 bases from J, with 15 bases between. Germline CDR1 reads SGHTA; CDR2 reads FQGTGA. The CDR3 runs 13 residues. Here the CDR3 DNA reads TGTGCCAGCAGCAAAGAGAGAGAGGGGGAGCAGTACTTC. It encodes CASSKEREGEQYF.

The chain carries TRBV2 and TRBJ1-5; D gene unclear. V was cut by 2 bases and J by 0 bases, with 8 bases left in between. Germline V CDR1 and CDR2: SNHLY, FYNNEI. There are 15 residues in the CDR3. The CDR3 sequence is CASSESHNSNQPQHF. The CDR3 DNA sequence: TGTGCCAGCAGTGAATCCCATAATAGCAATCAGCCCCAGCATTTT.

V is TRBV9 and J is TRBJ2-5; D gene ambiguous. The germline V gene encodes CDR1 SGDLS and CDR2 YYNGEE. The ends were cut back, 0 bases at V and 5 bases at J, with 14 bases in the middle. There are 15 residues in the CDR3. The CDR3 loop reads CASSVAVVGKETQYF. Here the CDR3 DNA reads TGTGCCAGCAGCGTAGCTGTTGTGGGAAAGGAGACCCAGTACTTC.

The chain combines TRBV7-8 with TRBJ1-5; 8 nucleotides align to TRBD1. Germline V gene lookup returns CDR1 SGHVS and CDR2 FQNEAQ. The CDR3 spans 15 residues. Trimming removed 5 bases from V and 5 bases from J; junction bases left unmatched: 8. In DNA, the CDR3 is TGTGCCAGCAGCCCCGTCGGGACAGGTTATCAGCCCCAGCATTTT. It encodes CASSPVGTGYQPQHF.

The chain couples TRBV2 to TRBJ2-4; D uncertain. Germline CDR1 is SNHLY and CDR2 is FYNNEI. CDR3 length: 14 amino acids. The V gene lost 7 bases and the J gene lost 5 bases, with 15 bases spanning the gap. The CDR3 DNA sequence: TGTGCCAGCAAAGAGCTGATCAACCAAAACATTCAGTACTTC. It translates to CASKELINQNIQYF.

This clonotype was observed a few times. The chain recombines TRBV4-3 with TRBJ2-3, with unresolved D. The CDR3 has 15 amino acids. Germline V CDR1 and CDR2: LGHNA, YSLEER. V was clipped by 0 bases and J by 5 bases, with 12 bases between them. The CDR3 here is CASSQDYLPGDTQYF. The CDR3 bases are TGCGCCAGCAGCCAAGATTATCTCCCGGGAGATACGCAGTATTTT.